Presented here are 25 T cell receptor beta chains from one specimen sequenced in a study of PD-1 blockade in mismatch repair-deficient tumors. This table comes from immunoSEQ multiplex PCR, and its TCRdb copy is limited to in-frame clones, with some not included. Here the sample spans about 34,000 clones, roughly 80% being singletons. Sequenced here: PBMCs, sampled 6 to 7 weeks after starting pembrolizumab. These receptors originate from an adult with mismatch repair-deficient cancer.

The chain joins TRBV6-5 to TRBJ1-1; 9 bases fit TRBD1. Germline V CDR1 and CDR2: MNHEY, SVGAGI. The CDR3 runs 15 residues. J was trimmed by 1 base and V by 6 bases; bases with no gene match: 6. The CDR3 DNA reads as TGTGCCAGCAGCTACAGGGGGCTGAGGAACACTGAAGCTTTCTTT. It encodes CASSYRGLRNTEAFF.

The chain couples TRBV18 to TRBJ1-2; 8 bases align to TRBD1. The CDR3 runs to 15 residues. Per the germline V gene, CDR1 is KGHSH and CDR2 is LQKENI. Germline trimming cut 5 bases from V and 8 bases from J; bases unmatched to any gene: 13. The CDR3 region has the DNA TGTGCCAGCTCAAACCACAGGGGGGATCCCGGGGGCTACACCTTC. Encoded protein: CASSNHRGDPGGYTF.

The rearrangement joins TRBV6-5 to TRBJ1-3, with D hard to call. The ends were cut back, 5 bases at V and 3 bases at J, with 8 bases in the middle. This CDR3 is 13 amino acids long. Germline lookup yields CDR1 MNHEY and CDR2 SVGAGI. The DNA for the CDR3 is TGTGCCAGCAGTCGGAGCGGTGGAAACACCATATATTTT. As protein: CASSRSGGNTIYF.

The gene calls are TRBV27 and TRBJ1-3, with D uncertain. Looked up from germline, CDR1 is MNHEY and CDR2 is SMNVEV (reference sequence). The V end was cut by 0 bases, the J end by 2 bases, with 14 bases between. The CDR3 is 17 amino acids. CDR3 protein: CASSLSIPGLAGNTIYF. Here the CDR3 DNA reads TGTGCCAGCAGTTTATCGATCCCAGGTCTCGCTGGAAACACCATATATTTT.

This rearrangement joins TRBV6-6 to TRBJ2-7; D remains unclear. This CDR3 has 14 amino acids. V was cut by 6 bases and J by 0 bases, with 12 bases left in between. Germline CDR1 MNHNY, CDR2 SVGAGI (reference sequence). The CDR3 sequence: CASRQENFSYEQYF. DNA of the CDR3: TGTGCCAGCAGGCAAGAGAATTTCTCCTACGAGCAGTACTTC.

V and J are TRBV6-6 and TRBJ1-1, with D uncertain. Germline CDR1 is MNHNY and CDR2 is SVGAGI (reference sequence). The CDR3 spans 15 residues. V dropped 7 bases and J dropped 6 bases, with 21 bases sitting between them. The CDR3, as DNA: TGTGCCAGCACCTTAAAGCATGTTGCGGGCGCTGAAGCTTTCTTT. This translates into CASTLKHVAGAEAFF.

The chain has TRBV19 and TRBJ1-5, with D maybe TRBD1 (5 bases). The V end was cut by 7 bases, the J end by 0 bases, with 13 bases between. The CDR3 loop spans 15 amino acids. CDR1 LNHDA and CDR2 SQIVND come from the germline V gene (reference sequence). In DNA form, the CDR3 reads TGTGCCAGTACCCGACAGAGTAATAGCAATCAGCCCCAGCATTTT. Translation gives CASTRQSNSNQPQHF.

J is TRBJ2-1 and V is TRBV18; TRBD1 matches at 8 bases. The V and J ends lost 2 bases and 7 bases, in that order; junction bases with no gene match: 1. The CDR3 is made up of 13 amino acids. The germline gives CDR1 KGHSH, CDR2 LQKENI. CDR3 protein: CASSPGTGNEQFF. CDR3 nucleotides: TGTGCCAGCTCACCAGGGACAGGTAATGAGCAGTTCTTC.

The chain uses TRBV10-3 and TRBJ2-7, with a weak D call TRBD1 (6 bases). The germline V and J ends were trimmed by 5 bases and 4 bases, with 15 bases remaining between them. CDR3 length: 14 amino acids. Germline V gene lookup returns CDR1 ENHRY and CDR2 SYGVKD. The CDR3 protein is CAISSRTVHYEQYF. The CDR3, as DNA: TGTGCCATCAGTAGCCGGACAGTTCATTACGAGCAGTACTTC.

J is TRBJ1-1 and V is TRBV6-6, with no clear D. Germline CDR1 MNHNY, CDR2 SVGAGI (reference sequence). V lost 2 bases, J lost 1 base, and 5 bases lay in between. This CDR3 has 13 amino acids. CDR3 in amino acids: CASSYGTNTEAFF. The CDR3 nucleotides are TGTGCCAGCAGTTACGGCACGAACACTGAAGCTTTCTTT.

The chain uses TRBV6-5 and TRBJ2-5, with 9 bases lining up with TRBD1. Looked up from germline, CDR1 is MNHEY and CDR2 is SVGAGI. This CDR3 has 13 amino acids. V trimming: 5 bases; J trimming: 5 bases; junction bases outside the gene matches: 3. DNA of the CDR3: TGTGCCAGCAGTACAGGGGGCGGGGAGACCCAGTACTTC. It translates to CASSTGGGETQYF.

V gene TRBV11-2 combines with J gene TRBJ2-4, with TRBD1 matching 10 bases. J lost 8 bases, V lost 5 bases, and 6 bases had no gene match. Germline assignment: CDR1 SGHAT and CDR2 FQNNGV. CDR3 length equals 14 residues. This chain's CDR3 is CASSIGTGEDIQYF. As DNA, the CDR3 is TGTGCCAGCAGCATTGGGACAGGGGAGGACATTCAGTACTTC.

The genes are TRBV19 and TRBJ2-2, with TRBD2 matching 7 bases. V lost 0 bases, J lost 4 bases, and 8 bases stayed unmatched. Per germline, CDR1 LNHDA and CDR2 SQIVND (reference sequence). The CDR3 is 17 residues long. CDR3 DNA: TGTGCCAGTAGTATAGATTCATGGAGGGAGGGCACCGGGGAGCTGTTTTTT. This translates into CASSIDSWREGTGELFF.

This chain uses TRBV10-2 with TRBJ2-1; possible D gene TRBD2, 6 bases. Deletions cut 6 bases from V and 0 bases from J, with 15 bases between. The CDR3 extends over 16 amino acids. Per germline, CDR1 WSHSY and CDR2 SAAADI. In DNA, the CDR3 is TGCGCCAGCAGGGACCTAGCGCCCAGCTCCTACAATGAGCAGTTCTTC. Its translation: CASRDLAPSSYNEQFF.

This clone was seen more than once but under ten times. This chain uses TRBV6-5 with TRBJ2-7, with D possibly matching TRBD2 (5 bases). V was clipped by 2 bases and J by 2 bases, with 16 bases between them. The CDR3 consists of 16 residues. Germline loops: CDR1 MNHEY, CDR2 SVGAGI. In nucleotides, the CDR3 is TGTGCCAGCAGTTACCTTCATAGCGTCCCGACCTACGAGCAGTACTTC. Amino acids: CASSYLHSVPTYEQYF.

This clone was detected only a few times. The rearrangement joins TRBV2 to TRBJ1-6, with D tentatively TRBD1 (5 bases). Germline CDR1 SNHLY, CDR2 FYNNEI. V lost 5 bases to trimming and J lost 9 bases, with 11 bases between them. The CDR3 length is 13 residues. CDR3 loop: CASSSDNLSPLHF. The CDR3 bases are TGTGCCAGCAGTTCGGACAATCTTTCACCCCTCCACTTT.

The rearrangement uses TRBV5-1 and TRBJ2-1, with TRBD1 matching over 10 bases. This CDR3 contains 16 residues. Germline values: CDR1 SGHRS, CDR2 YFSETQ. V trimming: 0 bases; J trimming: 3 bases; junction bases outside the gene matches: 3. CDR3 protein: CASSLGGTGVYNEQFF. CDR3 sequence (DNA): TGCGCCAGCAGCTTGGGGGGGACAGGGGTCTACAATGAGCAGTTCTTC.

CDR3 DNA sequence: TGCGCCAGCAGCTTGGGGCACGGGAGGGCCTCCTACGAGCAGTACTTC. This encodes CASSLGHGRASYEQYF. The chain recombines TRBV5-1 with TRBJ2-7; 8 bases map to TRBD2. Germline V gene sequence: CDR1 SGHRS, CDR2 YFSETQ. The CDR3 covers 16 residues. The V segment lost 0 bases and the J segment 0 bases; nucleotides outside the gene matches: 5.

In its sample, this clone was seen once. The gene calls are TRBV27 and TRBJ2-2; 7 bases line up with TRBD1. The J segment lost 2 bases and the V segment lost 5 bases, leaving 5 bases of the junction unmatched. Germline-derived CDR1 and CDR2 are MNHEY and SMNVEV (reference sequence). The CDR3 runs to 15 residues. The CDR3 DNA sequence: TGTGCCAGCAGTCAGGGGGTTCTTAACACCGGGGAGCTGTTTTTT. Translating it yields CASSQGVLNTGELFF.

This clone was observed once. The chain links TRBV14 to TRBJ2-2; perhaps TRBD1 as D (6 bases). Germline-derived CDR1 and CDR2 are SGHDN and FVKESK. CDR3 size: 16 residues. V dropped 0 bases and J dropped 2 bases, with 10 bases sitting between them. The CDR3 is CASSQDAGVNTGELFF. The CDR3 nucleotides read TGTGCCAGCAGCCAAGATGCAGGGGTTAACACCGGGGAGCTGTTTTTT.

The chain is built from TRBV18 and TRBJ2-1; a possible D gene is TRBD2 (6 bases). The CDR3 consists of 14 residues. CDR1 and CDR2 (germline): KGHSH, LQKENI. The ends were cut back, 1 base at V and 9 bases at J, with 13 bases in the middle. This CDR3 is CASSPQDGGAEQFF. CDR3 DNA sequence: TGTGCCAGCTCACCACAGGACGGGGGTGCTGAGCAGTTCTTC.

The CDR3 here is CASRGQGYGTEAFF. Here the CDR3 DNA reads TGTGCCAGCAGGGGACAGGGCTATGGCACTGAAGCTTTCTTT. This chain uses TRBV6-6 with TRBJ1-1; 9 nucleotides align to TRBD1. The germline gives CDR1 MNHNY, CDR2 SVGAGI (reference sequence). The ends lost 6 bases at V and 4 bases at J; junction bases unmatched: 6. The CDR3 runs to 14 residues.

The CDR3 spells CASSQTSGSYNEQFF. CDR3 bases: TGTGCCAGCAGCCAGACTAGCGGCTCCTACAATGAGCAGTTCTTC. The chain employs TRBV7-2 and TRBJ2-1; 9 bases fit TRBD2. The CDR3 is made up of 15 amino acids. CDR1 is SGHTA, CDR2 FQGNSA, per germline. The ends lost 5 bases at V and 0 bases at J; junction bases unmatched: 2.

The V gene is TRBV15, the J gene TRBJ1-5; maybe TRBD1 (6 bases). The V end was cut by 0 bases, the J end by 0 bases, with 12 bases between. The germline V gene has CDR1 LNHNV and CDR2 YYDKDF (reference sequence). The CDR3 extends over 17 amino acids. In DNA, the CDR3 is TGTGCCACCAGCAGAGAGTCAGGGGAATATAGCAATCAGCCCCAGCATTTT. The encoded protein is CATSRESGEYSNQPQHF.

J is TRBJ2-7 and V is TRBV5-4; possible D gene TRBD2, 5 bases. With 0 bases removed from V and 2 bases from J, the gap between germline ends came to 12 bases. The germline V gene has CDR1 SGHNT and CDR2 YYREEE (reference sequence). CDR3 length: 15 amino acids. The DNA of the CDR3 is TGTGCCAGCAGCTTGGCGGCGTTCGGGGCCTACGAGCAGTACTTC. It yields the protein CASSLAAFGAYEQYF.